This TCR beta chain was identified during a study of control samples from healthy donors and cancer patients. TCRdb keeps only in-frame clones here, not all; method: immunoSEQ multiplex PCR. The table lists about 100,000 clones, roughly 90% of them singletons. CDR3 length equals 12 residues. Germline V gene sequence: CDR1 SEHNR, CDR2 FQNEAQ (reference sequence). V gave up 2 bases and J gave up 11 bases, with 12 bases separating them. J is TRBJ1-1 and V is TRBV7-9; a possible D gene is TRBD1 (5 bases). This TCR came from a woman in her forties or fifties in good health. The sequencing sample was made of blood. The CDR3 DNA reads as TGTGCCAGCAGCTTACTGGGACGAGCTGCTTTCTTT. As protein: CASSLLGRAAFF.